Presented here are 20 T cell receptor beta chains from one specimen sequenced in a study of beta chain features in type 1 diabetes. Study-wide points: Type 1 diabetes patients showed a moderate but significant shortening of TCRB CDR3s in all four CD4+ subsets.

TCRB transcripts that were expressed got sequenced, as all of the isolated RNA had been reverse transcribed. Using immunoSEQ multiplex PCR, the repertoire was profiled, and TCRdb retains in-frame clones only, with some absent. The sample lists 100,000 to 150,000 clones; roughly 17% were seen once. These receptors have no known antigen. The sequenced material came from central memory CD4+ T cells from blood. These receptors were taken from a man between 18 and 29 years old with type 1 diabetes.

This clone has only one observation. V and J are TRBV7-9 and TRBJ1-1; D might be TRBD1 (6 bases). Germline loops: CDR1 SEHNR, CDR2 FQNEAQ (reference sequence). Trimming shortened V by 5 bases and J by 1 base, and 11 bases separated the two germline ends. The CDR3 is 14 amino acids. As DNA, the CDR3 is TGTGCCAGCAGCCACGGACAGCGGAACACTGAAGCTTTCTTT. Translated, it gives CASSHGQRNTEAFF.

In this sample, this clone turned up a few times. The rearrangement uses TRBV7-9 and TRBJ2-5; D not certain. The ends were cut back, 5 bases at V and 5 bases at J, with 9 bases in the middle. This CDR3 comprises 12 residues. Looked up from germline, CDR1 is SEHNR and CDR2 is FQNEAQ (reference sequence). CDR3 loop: CASSPFSETQYF. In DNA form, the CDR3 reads TGTGCCAGCAGCCCGTTTTCGGAGACCCAGTACTTC. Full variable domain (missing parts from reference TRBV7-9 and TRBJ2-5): DTGVSQNPRHKITKRGQNVTFRCDPISEHNRLYWYRQTLGQGPEFLTYFQNEAQLEKSRLLSDRFSAERPKGSFSTLEIQRTEQGDSAMYLCASSPFSETQYFGPGTRLLVL.

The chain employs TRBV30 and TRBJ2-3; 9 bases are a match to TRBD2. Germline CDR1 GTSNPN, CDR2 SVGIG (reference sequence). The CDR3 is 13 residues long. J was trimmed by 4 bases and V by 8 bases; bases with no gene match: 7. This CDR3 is CAREAGGADTQYF. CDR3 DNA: TGTGCCCGGGAAGCGGGAGGAGCAGATACGCAGTATTTT.

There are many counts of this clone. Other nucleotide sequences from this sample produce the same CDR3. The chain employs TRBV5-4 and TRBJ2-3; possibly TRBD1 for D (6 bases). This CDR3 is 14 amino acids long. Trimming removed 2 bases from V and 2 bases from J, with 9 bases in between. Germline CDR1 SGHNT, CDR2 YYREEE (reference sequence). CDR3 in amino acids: CASSLQGDTDTQYF. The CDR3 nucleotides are TGTGCCAGCAGCTTACAGGGAGACACAGATACGCAGTATTTT.

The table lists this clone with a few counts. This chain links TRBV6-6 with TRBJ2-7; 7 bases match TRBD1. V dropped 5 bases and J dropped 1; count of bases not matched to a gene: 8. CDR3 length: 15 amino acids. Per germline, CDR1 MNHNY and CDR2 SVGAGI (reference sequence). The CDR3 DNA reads TGTGCCAGCAGTCCAGGTGTGACAGGGTCCTACGAGCAGTACTTC. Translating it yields CASSPGVTGSYEQYF.

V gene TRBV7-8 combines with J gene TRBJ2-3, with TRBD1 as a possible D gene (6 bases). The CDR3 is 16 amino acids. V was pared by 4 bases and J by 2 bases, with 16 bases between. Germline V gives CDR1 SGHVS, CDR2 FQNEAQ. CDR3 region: CASSYRAIHNTDTQYF. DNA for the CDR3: TGTGCCAGCAGCTACAGGGCAATACACAACACAGATACGCAGTATTTT. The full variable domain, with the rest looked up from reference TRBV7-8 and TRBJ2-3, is GAGVSQSPRYKVAKRGQDVALRCDPISGHVSLFWYQQALGQGPEFLTYFQNEAQLDKSGLPSDRFFAERPEGSVSTLKIQRTQQEDSAVYLCASSYRAIHNTDTQYFGPGTRLTVL.

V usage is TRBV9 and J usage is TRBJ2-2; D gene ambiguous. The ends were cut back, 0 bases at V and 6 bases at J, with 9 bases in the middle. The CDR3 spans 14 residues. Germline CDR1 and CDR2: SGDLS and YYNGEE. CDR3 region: CASSVASRAGELFF. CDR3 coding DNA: TGTGCCAGCAGCGTAGCTAGTAGGGCCGGGGAGCTGTTTTTT.

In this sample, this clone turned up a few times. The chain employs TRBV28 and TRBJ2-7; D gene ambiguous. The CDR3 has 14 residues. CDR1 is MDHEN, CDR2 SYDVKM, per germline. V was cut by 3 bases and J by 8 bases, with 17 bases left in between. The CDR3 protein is CASSLSGPGAQQYF. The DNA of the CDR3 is TGTGCCAGCAGTTTGTCCGGCCCGGGCGCTCAGCAGTACTTC.

CDR3: CASSWERGSYEQYF. The CDR3 DNA is TGTGCCAGCAGTTGGGAACGGGGAAGCTACGAGCAGTACTTC. This rearrangement joins TRBV6-5 to TRBJ2-7; D possibly corresponds to TRBD2 (5 bases). CDR1 is MNHEY, CDR2 SVGAGI, per germline. The CDR3 runs to 14 residues. V lost 4 bases, J lost 3 bases, and 13 bases lay in between.

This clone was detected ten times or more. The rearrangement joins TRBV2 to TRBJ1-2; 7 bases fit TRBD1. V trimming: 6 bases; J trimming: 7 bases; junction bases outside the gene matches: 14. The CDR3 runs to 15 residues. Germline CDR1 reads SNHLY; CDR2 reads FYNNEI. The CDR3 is CASRGRSGTESGYTF. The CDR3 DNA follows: TGTGCCAGCAGGGGACGGTCCGGGACAGAGAGTGGCTACACCTTC.

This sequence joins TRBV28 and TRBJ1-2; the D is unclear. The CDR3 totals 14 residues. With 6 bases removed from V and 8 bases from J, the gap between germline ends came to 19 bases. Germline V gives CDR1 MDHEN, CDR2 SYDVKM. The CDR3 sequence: CASSSLNGKGGYTF. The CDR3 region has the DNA TGTGCCAGCAGCTCCCTAAACGGGAAAGGAGGCTACACCTTC.

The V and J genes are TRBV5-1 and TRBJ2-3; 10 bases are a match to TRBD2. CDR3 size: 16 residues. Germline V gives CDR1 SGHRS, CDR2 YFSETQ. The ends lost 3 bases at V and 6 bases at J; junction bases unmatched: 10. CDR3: CASSSRLAGPPDTQYF. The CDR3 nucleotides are TGCGCCAGCAGCTCCCGACTAGCGGGCCCTCCGGATACGCAGTATTTT.

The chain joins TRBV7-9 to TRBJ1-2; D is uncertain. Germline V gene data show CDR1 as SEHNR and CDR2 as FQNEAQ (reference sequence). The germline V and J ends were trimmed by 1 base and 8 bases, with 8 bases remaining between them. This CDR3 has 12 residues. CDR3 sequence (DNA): TGTGCCAGCAGCTTAGTGGAAGGGGGCTACACCTTC. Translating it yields CASSLVEGGYTF.

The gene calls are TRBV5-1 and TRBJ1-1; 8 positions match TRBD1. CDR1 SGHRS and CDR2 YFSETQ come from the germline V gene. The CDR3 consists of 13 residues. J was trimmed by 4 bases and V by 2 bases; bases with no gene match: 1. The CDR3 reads CASSFTGGTEAFF. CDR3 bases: TGCGCCAGCAGCTTCACAGGGGGCACTGAAGCTTTCTTT.

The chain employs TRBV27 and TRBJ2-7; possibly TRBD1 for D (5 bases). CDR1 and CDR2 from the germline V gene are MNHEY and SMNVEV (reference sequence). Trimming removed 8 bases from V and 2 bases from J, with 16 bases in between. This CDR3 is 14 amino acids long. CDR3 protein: CASGRGPVTYEQYF. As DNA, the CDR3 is TGTGCCAGCGGTAGGGGTCCGGTCACCTACGAGCAGTACTTC.

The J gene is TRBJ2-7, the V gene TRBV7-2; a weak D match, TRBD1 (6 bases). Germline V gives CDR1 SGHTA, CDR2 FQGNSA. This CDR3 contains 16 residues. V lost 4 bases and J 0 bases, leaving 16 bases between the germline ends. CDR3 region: CASSSLQGPGSYEQYF. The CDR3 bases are TGTGCCAGCAGCTCTCTACAGGGTCCGGGCTCCTACGAGCAGTACTTC.

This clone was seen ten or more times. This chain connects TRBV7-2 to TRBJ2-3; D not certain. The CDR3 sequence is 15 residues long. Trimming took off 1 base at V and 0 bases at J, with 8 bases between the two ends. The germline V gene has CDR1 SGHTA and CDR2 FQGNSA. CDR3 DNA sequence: TGTGCCAGCAGCTTAGTGGGCAGTAGCACAGATACGCAGTATTTT. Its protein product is CASSLVGSSTDTQYF.

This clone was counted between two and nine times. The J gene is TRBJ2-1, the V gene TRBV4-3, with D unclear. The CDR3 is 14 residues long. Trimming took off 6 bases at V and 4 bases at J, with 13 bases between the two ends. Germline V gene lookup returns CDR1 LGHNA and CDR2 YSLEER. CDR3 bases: TGCGCCAGCAGTCGGCAGGAACCTTACAATGAGCAGTTCTTC. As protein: CASSRQEPYNEQFF.

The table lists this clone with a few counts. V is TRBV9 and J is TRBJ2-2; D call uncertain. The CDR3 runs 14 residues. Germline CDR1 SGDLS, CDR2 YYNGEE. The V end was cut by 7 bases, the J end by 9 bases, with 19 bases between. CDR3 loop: CASSGSARFRELFF. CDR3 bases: TGTGCCAGCTCAGGAAGCGCCAGGTTCCGGGAGCTGTTTTTT.

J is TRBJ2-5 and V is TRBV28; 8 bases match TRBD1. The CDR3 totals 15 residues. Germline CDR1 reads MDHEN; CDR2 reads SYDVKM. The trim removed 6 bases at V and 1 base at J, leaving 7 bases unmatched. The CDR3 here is CASRSGQGIQETQYF. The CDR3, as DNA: TGTGCCAGCAGATCTGGACAGGGCATCCAAGAGACCCAGTACTTC. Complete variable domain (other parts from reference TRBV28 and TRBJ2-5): DVKVTQSSRYLVKRTGEKVFLECVQDMDHENMFWYRQDPGLGLRLIYFSYDVKMKEKGDIPEGYSVSREKKERFSLILESASTNQTSMYLCASRSGQGIQETQYFGPGTRLLVL.